This record covers a single T cell receptor beta chain. The antigen is undetermined. With 4 bases removed from V and 6 bases from J, the gap between germline ends came to 13 bases. CDR1 is MNHNS and CDR2 is SASEGT in the germline V gene. The CDR3 totals 13 residues. These data are taken from a study of shared clonotypes between healthy human individuals. Study observations and caveats: Represented diversity, genetic and exposure-history alike, was limited by few donors.

Using immunoSEQ multiplex PCR, the repertoire was profiled, and TCRdb retains in-frame clones only, with some absent. The data show some 2,000,000 clones, about 95% seen once. Selected positively for CCR7 and CD45RO-negative, naive CD8 cells excluded terminally differentiated effector memory CD45RA+ cells. This chain connects TRBV6-1 to TRBJ2-7; D is unresolved. The source of this sequence is a man between 18 and 35 years old in good health. The specimen was naive CD8+ T cells sorted from blood. The chain's CDR3 is CASSVGGIGEQYF. The CDR3 DNA reads TGTGCCAGCAGTGTGGGCGGCATTGGCGAGCAGTACTTC.